This is a list of T cell receptor beta chains from one sample in a study of T cells and Merkel cell carcinoma outcomes. Sequencing was performed with immunoSEQ multiplex PCR; in TCRdb, only in-frame clones are kept and a portion is missing. Of more than 12,000 clones listed, 80% to 95% are singletons. The sequenced sample consisted of tumor tissue from Merkel cell carcinoma. The receptor set was obtained from a human donor with Merkel cell carcinoma. The CDR3 runs from the conserved cysteine through the conserved F or W. The D gene is left open where the match is weak. Only some rows state a clone size, as once, few, many or a class for expanded clones.

D,J,V,size,length,DNA,CDR3
TRBD1,TRBJ2-5,TRBV18,NA,15,TGTGCCAGCTCAACGGACGCAGGGGGCGAGGAGACCCAGTACTTC,CASSTDAGGEETQYF
NA,TRBJ2-3,TRBV5-6,NA,12,TGTGCCAGCAAGGGCAGGAGGGATACGCAGTATTTT,CASKGRRDTQYF
TRBD2,TRBJ2-1,TRBV14,NA,17,TGTGCCAGCAGCCAAAAGGGGCGAGGACTAGCTTACAATGAGCAGTTCTTC,CASSQKGRGLAYNEQFF
NA,TRBJ1-4,TRBV6-1,NA,15,TGTGCCAGCAGTGAATTTGGGATGGCGGATGAAAAACTGTTTTTT,CASSEFGMADEKLFF
TRBD1,TRBJ1-1,TRBV11-3,once,16,TGTGCCAGCAGTCAAGGCCGACAGGGAGGCAACACTGAAGCTTTCTTT,CASSQGRQGGNTEAFF
NA,TRBJ2-1,TRBV18,NA,14,TGTGCCAGCTCACCCCCGGGTTCCTACAATGAGCAGTTCTTC,CASSPPGSYNEQFF
TRBD1,TRBJ2-3,TRBV30,NA,15,TGTGCCTGGAGTCGGGACAGCCGCAGCACAGATACGCAGTATTTT,CAWSRDSRSTDTQYF
NA,TRBJ1-2,TRBV5-4,NA,14,TGTGCCAGCAGCTTTGGGCAGGGGATCTATGGCTACACCTTC,CASSFGQGIYGYTF
NA,TRBJ1-1,TRBV2,NA,14,TGTGCCAGCAAGGTCAATCTGAGGGACACTGAAGCTTTCTTT,CASKVNLRDTEAFF
NA,TRBJ1-1,TRBV4-2,NA,16,TGTGCCAGCAGCCAAGACCCCCGGGCGGGGGCCGCTGAAGCTTTCTTT,CASSQDPRAGAAEAFF
TRBD1,TRBJ1-5,TRBV25-1,NA,14,TGTGCCAGCAGTGACGGGACAGGGAATCAGCCCCAGCATTTT,CASSDGTGNQPQHF
TRBD2,TRBJ2-5,TRBV5-6,NA,17,TGTGCCAGCAGCTTACGGACTAGCGCCCAAGAGCGGGAGACCCAGTACTTC,CASSLRTSAQERETQYF
NA,TRBJ2-3,TRBV9,NA,16,TGTGCCAGCAGCGTAGGTATTTTCCCCGGTGCAGATACGCAGTATTTT,CASSVGIFPGADTQYF
TRBD2,TRBJ2-1,TRBV11-3,NA,18,TGTGCCAGCAGCTTAGGGGGGGCCGCTAGCGGGACCTACAATGAGCAGTTCTTC,CASSLGGAASGTYNEQFF
NA,TRBJ1-5,TRBV7-2,NA,14,TGTGCCAGCAGCTTAACCGGGGCGGTGGAGCCCCAGCATTTT,CASSLTGAVEPQHF
TRBD1,TRBJ1-6,TRBV6-5,NA,15,TGTGCCAGCAGTTACGGGCAGGGGGCTTATTCACCCCTCCACTTT,CASSYGQGAYSPLHF
NA,TRBJ2-3,TRBV28,few,13,TGTGCCATCTCCAGCGGGAGCACAGATACGCAGTATTTT,CAISSGSTDTQYF
TRBD1,TRBJ2-3,TRBV7-9,once,16,TGTGCCAGCAGCACCAGGACAGGGGCGTTCACAGATACGCAGTATTTT,CASSTRTGAFTDTQYF
TRBD2,TRBJ2-7,TRBV4-2,NA,16,TGTGCCAGCAGCCAGGGACTAGCGGGAGGGCACTACGAGCAGTACTTC,CASSQGLAGGHYEQYF
NA,TRBJ1-2,TRBV2,once,14,TGTGCCAGCAGCCCCCCTGGGGCAGGGAGAGGCTACACCTTC,CASSPPGAGRGYTF
NA,TRBJ1-1,TRBV5-8,NA,13,TGTGCCAGCAGCTGGGGGTTTGGTGCTGAAGCTTTCTTT,CASSWGFGAEAFF
NA,TRBJ2-3,TRBV5-1,NA,15,TGCGCCAGCAGCTCATTAGGACAGCCCACAGATACGCAGTATTTT,CASSSLGQPTDTQYF